This T cell receptor (beta chain) appears in the sequencing data of a study of OX40 agonist ivuxolimab in advanced cancers. Some clones are missing from TCRdb's copy, which holds only in-frame ones; the method was immunoSEQ multiplex PCR. The data hold under 80,000 clones, with about 93% observed a single time. The CDR3 loop spans 12 amino acids. V shed 2 bases and J shed 12 bases, with 10 bases lying between them. CDR1 is ENHRY and CDR2 is SYGVKD in the germline V gene. This rearrangement joins TRBV10-3 to TRBJ1-4, with TRBD1 as a possible D gene (6 bases). This clonotype originated in an adult with an advanced solid tumor such as melanoma, head and neck, liver or kidney cancer. Specimen: CD4+ or CD8+ T cells sorted from blood, collected in a trial of the OX40 agonist ivuxolimab. CDR3 DNA sequence: TGTGCCATCAGTGAGCGGACAGTGGAACTGTTTTTT. Translating it yields CAISERTVELFF.